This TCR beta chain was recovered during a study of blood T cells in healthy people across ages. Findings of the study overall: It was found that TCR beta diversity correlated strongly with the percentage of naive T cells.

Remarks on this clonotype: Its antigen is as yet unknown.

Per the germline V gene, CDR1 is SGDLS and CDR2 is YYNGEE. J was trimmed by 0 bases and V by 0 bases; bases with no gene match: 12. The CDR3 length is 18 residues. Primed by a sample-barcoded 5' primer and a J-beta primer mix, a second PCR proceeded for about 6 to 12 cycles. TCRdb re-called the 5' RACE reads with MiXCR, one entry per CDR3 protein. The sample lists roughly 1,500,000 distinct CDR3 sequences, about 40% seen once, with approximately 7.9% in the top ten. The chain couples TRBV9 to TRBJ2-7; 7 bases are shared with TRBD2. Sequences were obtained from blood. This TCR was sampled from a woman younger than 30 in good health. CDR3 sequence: CASSVGKTSGESSYEQYF. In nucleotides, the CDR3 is TGTGCCAGCAGCGTAGGAAAGACAAGCGGGGAAAGCTCCTACGAGCAGTACTTC.